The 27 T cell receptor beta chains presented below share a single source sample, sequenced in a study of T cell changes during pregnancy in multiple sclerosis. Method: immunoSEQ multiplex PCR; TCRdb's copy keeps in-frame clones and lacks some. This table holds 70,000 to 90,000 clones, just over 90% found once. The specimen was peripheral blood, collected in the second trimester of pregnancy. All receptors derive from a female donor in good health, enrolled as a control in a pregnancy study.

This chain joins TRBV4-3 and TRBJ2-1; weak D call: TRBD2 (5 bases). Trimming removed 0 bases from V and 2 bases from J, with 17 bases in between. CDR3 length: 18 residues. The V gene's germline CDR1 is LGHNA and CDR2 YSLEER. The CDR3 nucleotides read TGCGCCAGCAGCCAAGAGGCATATCTAGGGCGGGCCTACAATGAGCAGTTCTTC. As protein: CASSQEAYLGRAYNEQFF.

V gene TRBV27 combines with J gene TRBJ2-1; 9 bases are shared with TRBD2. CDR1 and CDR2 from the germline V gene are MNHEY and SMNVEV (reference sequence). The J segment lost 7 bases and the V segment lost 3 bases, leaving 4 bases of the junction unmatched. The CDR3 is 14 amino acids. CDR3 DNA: TGTGCCAGCAGTTTTAGCGGGGGTGGTAATGAGCAGTTCTTC. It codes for CASSFSGGGNEQFF.

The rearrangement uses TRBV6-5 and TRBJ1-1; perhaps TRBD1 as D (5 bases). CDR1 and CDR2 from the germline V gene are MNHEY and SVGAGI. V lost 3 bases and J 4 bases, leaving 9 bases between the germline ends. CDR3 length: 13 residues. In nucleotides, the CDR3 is TGTGCCAGCAGTTATGGGGGGTCCACTGAAGCTTTCTTT. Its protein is CASSYGGSTEAFF.

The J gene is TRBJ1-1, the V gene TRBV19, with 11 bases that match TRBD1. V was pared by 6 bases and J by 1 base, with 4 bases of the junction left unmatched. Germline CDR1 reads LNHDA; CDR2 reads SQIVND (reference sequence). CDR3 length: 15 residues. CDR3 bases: TGTGCCAGTAGGTCAGGACAGGGGGCGAACACTGAAGCTTTCTTT. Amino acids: CASRSGQGANTEAFF.

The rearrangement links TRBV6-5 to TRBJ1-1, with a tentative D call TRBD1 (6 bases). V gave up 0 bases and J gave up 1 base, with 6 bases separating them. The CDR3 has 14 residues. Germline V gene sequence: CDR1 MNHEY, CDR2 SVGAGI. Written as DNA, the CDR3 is TGTGCCAGCAGTTACTCACAGGGGAACACTGAAGCTTTCTTT. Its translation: CASSYSQGNTEAFF.

In DNA, the CDR3 is TGTGCCAGCAGCAGGGACACGGGCGGGGAGCTGTTTTTT. It yields the protein CASSRDTGGELFF. The rearrangement links TRBV7-9 to TRBJ2-2, with D possibly matching TRBD1 (6 bases). Germline V gives CDR1 SEHNR, CDR2 FQNEAQ (reference sequence). The CDR3 consists of 13 residues. V was clipped by 5 bases and J by 7 bases, with 11 bases between them.

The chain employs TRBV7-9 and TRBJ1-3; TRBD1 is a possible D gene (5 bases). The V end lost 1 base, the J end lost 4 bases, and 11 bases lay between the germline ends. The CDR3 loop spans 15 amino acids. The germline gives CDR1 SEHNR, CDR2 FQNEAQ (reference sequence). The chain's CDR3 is CASSLVAGSGNTIYF. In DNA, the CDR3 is TGTGCCAGCAGCTTAGTAGCAGGGTCAGGAAACACCATATATTTT. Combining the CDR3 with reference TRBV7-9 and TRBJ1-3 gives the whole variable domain DTGVSQNPRHKITKRGQNVTFRCDPISEHNRLYWYRQTLGQGPEFLTYFQNEAQLEKSRLLSDRFSAERPKGSFSTLEIQRTEQGDSAMYLCASSLVAGSGNTIYFGEGSWLTVV.

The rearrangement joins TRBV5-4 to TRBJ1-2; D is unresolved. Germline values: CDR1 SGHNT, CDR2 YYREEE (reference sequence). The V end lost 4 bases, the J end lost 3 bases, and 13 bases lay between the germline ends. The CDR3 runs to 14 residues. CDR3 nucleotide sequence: TGTGCCAGCAGCCGAAGGGTGGGAGACTATGGCTACACCTTC. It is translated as CASSRRVGDYGYTF.

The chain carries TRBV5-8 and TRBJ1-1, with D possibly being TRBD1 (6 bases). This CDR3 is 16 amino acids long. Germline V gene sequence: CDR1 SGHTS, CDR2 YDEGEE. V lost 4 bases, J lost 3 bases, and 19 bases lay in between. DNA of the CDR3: TGTGCCAGCAGCCCGGGGACGGTGACAGGAGACACTGAAGCTTTCTTT. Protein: CASSPGTVTGDTEAFF.

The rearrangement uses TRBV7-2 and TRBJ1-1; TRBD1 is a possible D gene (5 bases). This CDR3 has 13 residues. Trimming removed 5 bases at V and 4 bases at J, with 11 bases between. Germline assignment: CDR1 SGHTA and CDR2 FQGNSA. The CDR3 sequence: CASSPGFATEAFF. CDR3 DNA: TGTGCCAGCAGCCCAGGGTTCGCCACTGAAGCTTTCTTT.

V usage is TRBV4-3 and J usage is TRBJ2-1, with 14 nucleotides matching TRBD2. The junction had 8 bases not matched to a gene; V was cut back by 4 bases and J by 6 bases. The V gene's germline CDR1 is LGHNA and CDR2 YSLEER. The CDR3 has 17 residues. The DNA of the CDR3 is TGCGCCAGCAGCCGGCACATGACTAGCGGGGGGGCCAATGAGCAGTTCTTC. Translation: CASSRHMTSGGANEQFF.

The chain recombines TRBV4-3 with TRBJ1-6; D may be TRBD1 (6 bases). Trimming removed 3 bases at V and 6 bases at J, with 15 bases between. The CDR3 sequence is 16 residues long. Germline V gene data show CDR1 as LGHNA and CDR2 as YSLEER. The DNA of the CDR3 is TGCGCCAGCAGCCAGGCAACAGGGCTCTTTAATTCACCCCTCCACTTT. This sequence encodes CASSQATGLFNSPLHF.

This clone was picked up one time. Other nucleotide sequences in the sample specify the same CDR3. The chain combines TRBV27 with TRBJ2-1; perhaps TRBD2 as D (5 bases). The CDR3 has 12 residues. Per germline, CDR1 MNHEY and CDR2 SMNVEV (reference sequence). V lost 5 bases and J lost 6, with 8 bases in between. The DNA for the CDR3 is TGTGCCAGCAGTCCGGGGTTCAATGAGCAGTTCTTC. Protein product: CASSPGFNEQFF.

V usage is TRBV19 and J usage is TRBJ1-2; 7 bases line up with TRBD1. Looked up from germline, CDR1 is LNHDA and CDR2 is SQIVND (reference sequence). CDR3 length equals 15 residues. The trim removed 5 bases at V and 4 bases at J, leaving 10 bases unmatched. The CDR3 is CASSPRTGSRYGYTF. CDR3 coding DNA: TGTGCCAGTAGTCCCCGGACAGGATCTCGCTATGGCTACACCTTC.

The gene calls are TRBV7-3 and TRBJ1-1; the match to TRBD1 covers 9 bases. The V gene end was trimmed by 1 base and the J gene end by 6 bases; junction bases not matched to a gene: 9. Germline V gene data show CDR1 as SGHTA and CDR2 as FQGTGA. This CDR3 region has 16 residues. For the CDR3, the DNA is TGTGCCAGCAGCTTAAACTCACAGGGGGCAGGGGCTGAAGCTTTCTTT. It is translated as CASSLNSQGAGAEAFF.

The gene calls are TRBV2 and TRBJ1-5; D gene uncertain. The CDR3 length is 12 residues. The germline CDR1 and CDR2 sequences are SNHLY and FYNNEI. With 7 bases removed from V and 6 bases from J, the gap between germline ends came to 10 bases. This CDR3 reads CASTDSGQPQHF. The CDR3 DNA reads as TGTGCCAGCACGGACTCGGGTCAGCCCCAGCATTTT.

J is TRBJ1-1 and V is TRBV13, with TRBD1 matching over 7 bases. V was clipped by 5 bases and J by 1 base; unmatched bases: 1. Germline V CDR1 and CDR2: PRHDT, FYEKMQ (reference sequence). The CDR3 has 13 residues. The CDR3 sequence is CASSRTGNTEAFF. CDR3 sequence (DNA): TGTGCCAGCAGCAGGACAGGGAACACTGAAGCTTTCTTT.

CDR3: CASSLSQGAGELFF. CDR3 DNA: TGTGCCAGCAGCTTGTCGCAGGGGGCCGGGGAGCTGTTTTTT. The rearrangement links TRBV5-4 to TRBJ2-2, with 7 bases lining up with TRBD1. The CDR3 has 14 residues. Germline V CDR1 and CDR2: SGHNT, YYREEE (reference sequence). V shed 1 base, J shed 6 bases, and the junction held 3 bases outside the gene matches.

The CDR3 sequence: CATSRDRASGGDGYTF. The CDR3 bases are TGTGCCACCAGCAGAGATAGGGCATCGGGGGGGGACGGCTACACCTTC. V and J are TRBV15 and TRBJ1-2; maybe TRBD1 (5 bases). The ends were cut back, 0 bases at V and 8 bases at J, with 19 bases in the middle. CDR3 size: 16 residues. Germline V gene data show CDR1 as LNHNV and CDR2 as YYDKDF (reference sequence).

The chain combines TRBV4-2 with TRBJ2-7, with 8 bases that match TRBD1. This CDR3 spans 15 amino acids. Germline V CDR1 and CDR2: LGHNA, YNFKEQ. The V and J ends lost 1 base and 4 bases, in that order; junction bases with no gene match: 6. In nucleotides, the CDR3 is TGTGCCAGCAGCCAAGCGTATCAGGGGGCTTACGAGCAGTACTTC. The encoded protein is CASSQAYQGAYEQYF.

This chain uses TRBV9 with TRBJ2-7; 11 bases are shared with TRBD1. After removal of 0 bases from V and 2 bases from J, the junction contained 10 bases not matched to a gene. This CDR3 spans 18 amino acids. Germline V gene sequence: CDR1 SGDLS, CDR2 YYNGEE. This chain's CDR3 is CASSVGLSGGQGAYEQYF. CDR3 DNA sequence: TGTGCCAGCAGCGTAGGACTTTCAGGGGGACAGGGGGCCTACGAGCAGTACTTC.

The CDR3 sequence: CASSYSGRGGNEQFF. CDR3 bases: TGTGCCAGCAGTTACTCGGGACGGGGGGGCAATGAGCAGTTCTTC. The chain employs TRBV6-5 and TRBJ2-1; TRBD2 aligns across 8 bases. CDR3 size: 15 residues. Per the germline V gene, CDR1 is MNHEY and CDR2 is SVGAGI. Unmatched junction bases numbered 4, after V lost 0 bases and J lost 6 bases.

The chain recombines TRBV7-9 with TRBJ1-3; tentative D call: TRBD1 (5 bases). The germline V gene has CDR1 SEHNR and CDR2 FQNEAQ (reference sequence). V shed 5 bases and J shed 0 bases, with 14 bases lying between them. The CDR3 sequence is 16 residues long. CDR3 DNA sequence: TGTGCCAGCAGCCCGACAGAAGGTGCCTCTGGAAACACCATATATTTT. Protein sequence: CASSPTEGASGNTIYF.

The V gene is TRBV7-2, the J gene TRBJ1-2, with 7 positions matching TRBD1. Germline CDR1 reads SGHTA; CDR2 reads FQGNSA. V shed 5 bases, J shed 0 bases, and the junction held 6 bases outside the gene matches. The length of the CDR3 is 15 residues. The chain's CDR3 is CASSPGQSTNYGYTF. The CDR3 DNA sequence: TGTGCCAGCAGCCCGGGACAGTCTACTAACTATGGCTACACCTTC.

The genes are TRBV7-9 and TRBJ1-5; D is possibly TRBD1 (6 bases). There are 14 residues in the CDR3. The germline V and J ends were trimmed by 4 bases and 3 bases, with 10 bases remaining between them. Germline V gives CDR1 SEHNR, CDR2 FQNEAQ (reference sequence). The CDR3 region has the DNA TGTGCCAGCAGCTCTCCAGGGGACAATCAGCCCCAGCATTTT. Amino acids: CASSSPGDNQPQHF. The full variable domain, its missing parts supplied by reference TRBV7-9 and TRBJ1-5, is DTGVSQNPRHKITKRGQNVTFRCDPISEHNRLYWYRQTLGQGPEFLTYFQNEAQLEKSRLLSDRFSAERPKGSFSTLEIQRTEQGDSAMYLCASSSPGDNQPQHFGDGTRLSIL.

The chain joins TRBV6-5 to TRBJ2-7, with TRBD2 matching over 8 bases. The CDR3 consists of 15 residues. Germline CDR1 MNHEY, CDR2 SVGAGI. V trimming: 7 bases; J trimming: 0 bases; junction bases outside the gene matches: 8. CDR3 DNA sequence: TGTGCCAGCACCCCGACGGGGGGGTACTCCTACGAGCAGTACTTC. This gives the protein CASTPTGGYSYEQYF.

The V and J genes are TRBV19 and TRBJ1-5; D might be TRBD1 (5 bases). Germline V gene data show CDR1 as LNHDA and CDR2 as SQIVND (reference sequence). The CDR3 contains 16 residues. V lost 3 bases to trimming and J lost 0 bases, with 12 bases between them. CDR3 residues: CASSIGGLYSNQPQHF. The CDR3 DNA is TGTGCCAGTAGTATTGGGGGACTTTATAGCAATCAGCCCCAGCATTTT.